Sequencing of this TCR beta chain was carried out in a study of blood T cell repertoires in COVID-19. Study details: Sites across the United States, Italy and Spain contributed samples from acute and convalescent COVID-19.

Profiling relied on immunoSEQ multiplex PCR, and the TCRdb table lists in-frame clones only, not all of them. Of approximately 250,000 clones listed, 70% to 90% are singletons. The CDR3 contains 14 residues. The germline gives CDR1 LNHDA, CDR2 SQIVND (reference sequence). The V end was cut by 3 bases, the J end by 6 bases, with 12 bases between. The sample comprised peripheral blood. This chain links TRBV19 with TRBJ1-5; no clear D gene. The sequence came from a woman in her seventies with COVID-19, enrolled during active disease. The CDR3 DNA reads TGTGCCAGTAGTATTACCGAAACCGGTCAGCCCCAGCATTTT. Amino acid sequence: CASSITETGQPQHF.